The 17 T cell receptor beta chains below come from one sample, sequenced in a study of blood T cell repertoires in COVID-19. Produced via immunoSEQ multiplex PCR; TCRdb's table is partial and in-frame only. The sample carries a few hundred thousand clones, around 82% recorded once. Material for sequencing was peripheral blood. The receptors were gathered from a human donor in a cohort sampled during active COVID-19.

This clone was seen once. The J gene is TRBJ2-6, the V gene TRBV7-2; weak D call: TRBD2 (6 bases). The CDR3 covers 15 residues. The germline V gene has CDR1 SGHTA and CDR2 FQGNSA. Trimming removed 5 bases at V and 2 bases at J, with 10 bases between. This CDR3 is CASSPSGAGANVLTF. Written as DNA, the CDR3 is TGTGCCAGCAGCCCGTCGGGGGCTGGGGCCAACGTCCTGACTTTC.

The genes are TRBV2 and TRBJ2-7; 8 nucleotides agree with TRBD2. CDR1 and CDR2 from the germline V gene are SNHLY and FYNNEI. This CDR3 is 19 amino acids long. V shed 1 base and J 3 bases; nucleotides not matched to a gene: 17. CDR3 amino acids: CASSEDYTPSGRLYYEQYF. Written as DNA, the CDR3 is TGTGCCAGCAGTGAAGACTACACCCCAAGCGGGAGATTATACTACGAGCAGTACTTC. Full variable domain (remainder filled in from reference TRBV2 and TRBJ2-7): EPEVTQTPSHQVTQMGQEVILRCVPISNHLYFYWYRQILGQKVEFLVSFYNNEISEKSEIFDDQFSVERPDGSNFTLKIRSTKLEDSAMYFCASSEDYTPSGRLYYEQYFGPGTRLTVT.

V is TRBV11-2 and J is TRBJ2-7; possibly TRBD2 for D (5 bases). Germline CDR1 SGHAT, CDR2 FQNNGV. CDR3 length: 13 residues. V shed 5 bases and J shed 3 bases, with 11 bases lying between them. This CDR3 is CASSPDEGYEQYF. The CDR3 region has the DNA TGTGCCAGCAGCCCGGATGAGGGCTACGAGCAGTACTTC. Complete variable domain (other parts from reference TRBV11-2 and TRBJ2-7): EAGVAQSPRYKIIEKRQSVAFWCNPISGHATLYWYQQILGQGPKLLIQFQNNGVVDDSQLPKDRFSAERLKGVDSTLKIQPAKLEDSAVYLCASSPDEGYEQYFGPGTRLTVT.

The genes are TRBV13 and TRBJ2-1; a possible D gene is TRBD2 (6 bases). Trimming shortened V by 2 bases and J by 6 bases, and 17 bases separated the two germline ends. CDR1 PRHDT and CDR2 FYEKMQ come from the germline V gene (reference sequence). The CDR3 is 16 amino acids. This CDR3 reads CASSLLGGVKPNEQFF. In nucleotides, the CDR3 is TGTGCCAGCAGCTTATTAGGCGGGGTTAAGCCCAATGAGCAGTTCTTC.

This chain connects TRBV6-5 to TRBJ1-5, with 9 bases that match TRBD1. This CDR3 contains 15 residues. With V trimmed by 2 bases and J by 1 base, 0 bases remained unmatched. Germline V gene sequence: CDR1 MNHEY, CDR2 SVGAGI. The CDR3 protein is CASSYGTGSNQPQHF. For the CDR3, the DNA is TGTGCCAGCAGTTACGGGACAGGGAGCAATCAGCCCCAGCATTTT.

This clone is a singleton in its sample. This chain connects TRBV7-2 to TRBJ1-5; D is undetermined. The CDR3 contains 13 residues. Germline V lookup: CDR1 SGHTA, CDR2 FQGNSA. V gave up 5 bases and J gave up 4 bases, with 9 bases separating them. This CDR3 is CASSRRQNQPQHF. DNA of the CDR3: TGTGCCAGCAGCCGCCGTCAGAATCAGCCCCAGCATTTT.

The chain combines TRBV12-5 with TRBJ2-5; D is perhaps TRBD2 (5 bases). The V gene lost 1 base and the J gene lost 5 bases, with 11 bases spanning the gap. From germline, CDR1 is LGHNT and CDR2 FRNRAP. The CDR3 spans 14 residues. CDR3 nucleotides: TGTGCTAGTGGTTTGGGACTCGAGCGGGAGACCCAGTACTTC. Encoded protein: CASGLGLERETQYF.

The rearrangement links TRBV7-3 to TRBJ2-1; 14 bases are shared with TRBD2. Germline V lookup: CDR1 SGHTA, CDR2 FQGTGA. The CDR3 covers 16 residues. Trimming removed 5 bases from V and 9 bases from J; junction bases left unmatched: 9. This CDR3 is CASSPTSGRGRIEQFF. CDR3 bases: TGTGCCAGCAGCCCGACTAGCGGGAGGGGCCGGATTGAGCAGTTCTTC.

V usage is TRBV3-1 (or the pseudogene TRBV3-2) and J usage is TRBJ2-1; D remains unclear. This CDR3 region has 12 residues. V was shortened by 4 bases and J by 10 bases, with 11 bases between the two germline ends. Per the germline V gene, CDR1 is LGHDT and CDR2 is YNNKEL (reference sequence). This CDR3 reads CASSPSTGEQFF. Written as DNA, the CDR3 is TGTGCCAGCAGCCCGTCGACTGGGGAGCAGTTCTTC.

This clone showed up just a few times. The chain uses TRBV5-1 and TRBJ2-3, with TRBD1 matching over 7 bases. The CDR3 has 15 residues. V trimming: 3 bases; J trimming: 1 base; junction bases outside the gene matches: 5. CDR1 and CDR2 (germline): SGHRS, YFSETQ. Here the CDR3 reads CASSSTGFGTDTQYF. CDR3 nucleotide sequence: TGCGCCAGCAGCTCGACAGGGTTTGGCACAGATACGCAGTATTTT.

This clone came up once. DNA for the CDR3: TGTGCCAGCAGCGCACAGGGGGAGTCCTACGAGCAGTACTTC. It translates to CASSAQGESYEQYF. This chain uses TRBV9 with TRBJ2-7; the match to TRBD1 covers 8 bases. Trimming at V came to 3 bases and at J to 1 base, leaving 3 bases not matched to a gene. The CDR3 runs to 14 residues. Germline assignment: CDR1 SGDLS and CDR2 YYNGEE.

The chain carries TRBV7-9 and TRBJ2-3; 13 nucleotides line up with TRBD2. There are 18 residues in the CDR3. V shed 4 bases, J shed 0 bases, and the junction held 7 bases outside the gene matches. CDR1 is SEHNR and CDR2 is FQNEAQ in the germline V gene (reference sequence). CDR3 sequence: CASSSWTSGSFSTDTQYF. For the CDR3, the DNA is TGTGCCAGCAGCTCCTGGACTAGCGGGAGCTTCAGCACAGATACGCAGTATTTT.

The rearrangement joins TRBV6-1 to TRBJ2-2; 7 positions match TRBD1. The germline CDR1 and CDR2 sequences are MNHNS and SASEGT. With V trimmed by 2 bases and J by 5 bases, 14 bases remained unmatched. This CDR3 spans 18 amino acids. The CDR3 nucleotides are TGTGCCAGCAGTGAATCTAACAGGGGAACGGTAGCGACCGGGGAGCTGTTTTTT. It encodes CASSESNRGTVATGELFF.

This clone was detected ten times or more. The J gene is TRBJ2-7, the V gene TRBV19; D uncertain. CDR1 and CDR2 from the germline V gene are LNHDA and SQIVND (reference sequence). Trimming removed 2 bases from V and 0 bases from J, with 11 bases in between. This CDR3 contains 15 residues. The CDR3: CASSISMTSSYEQYF. The CDR3 coding sequence is TGTGCCAGTAGTATATCGATGACAAGCTCCTACGAGCAGTACTTC. Drawing the rest from reference TRBV19 and TRBJ2-7, the complete variable domain is DGGITQSPKYLFRKEGQNVTLSCEQNLNHDAMYWYRQDPGQGLRLIYYSQIVNDFQKGDIAEGYSVSREKKESFPLTVTSAQKNPTAFYLCASSISMTSSYEQYFGPGTRLTVT.

In DNA form, the CDR3 reads TGTGCCAGCAGCCCCTTATGGGCGGAGACAGTTAAAACGCACTATGGCTACACCTTC. This translates into CASSPLWAETVKTHYGYTF. V and J are TRBV5-6 and TRBJ1-2; maybe TRBD1 (5 bases). This CDR3 has 19 amino acids. V was clipped by 4 bases and J by 3 bases, with 28 bases between them. Germline-derived CDR1 and CDR2 are SGHDT and YYEEEE.

This chain joins TRBV4-1 and TRBJ2-4, with D maybe TRBD1 (5 bases). The V end lost 0 bases, the J end lost 0 bases, and 21 bases lay between the germline ends. The CDR3 is 20 amino acids. CDR1 is MGHRA, CDR2 YSYEKL, per germline. In nucleotides, the CDR3 is TGCGCCAGCAGCCAAGAACGGGCCGGCAGGGCCGACCTAGCCAAAAACATTCAGTACTTC. Amino acids: CASSQERAGRADLAKNIQYF.

The chain carries TRBV5-1 and TRBJ1-2; D is undetermined. Germline values: CDR1 SGHRS, CDR2 YFSETQ. The CDR3 consists of 13 residues. V was cut by 0 bases and J by 8 bases, with 11 bases left in between. In DNA, the CDR3 is TGCGCCAGCAGCTTGGGGCAGGCCAACGGCTACACCTTC. Its protein is CASSLGQANGYTF.